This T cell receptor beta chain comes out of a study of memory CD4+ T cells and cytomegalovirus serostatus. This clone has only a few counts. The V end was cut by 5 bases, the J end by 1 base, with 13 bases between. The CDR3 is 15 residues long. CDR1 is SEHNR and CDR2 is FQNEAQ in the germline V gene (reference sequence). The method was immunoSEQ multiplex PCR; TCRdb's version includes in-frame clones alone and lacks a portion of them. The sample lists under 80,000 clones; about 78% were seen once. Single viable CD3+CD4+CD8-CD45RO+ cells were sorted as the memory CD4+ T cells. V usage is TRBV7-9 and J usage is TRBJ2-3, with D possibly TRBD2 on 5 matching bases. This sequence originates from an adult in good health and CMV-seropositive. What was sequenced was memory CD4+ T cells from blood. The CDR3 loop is CASSRGGGRTDTQYF. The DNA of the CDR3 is TGTGCCAGCAGCCGAGGAGGCGGCCGCACAGATACGCAGTATTTT.